This record covers a single TCR beta chain. No antigen is known for it. Base qualities are not recorded, but no much larger clone differs from it by a single base. Donors were about 36 systemically healthy Caucasian individuals from Russia aged roughly 6 to 100 years. Around 9.9 milliliters of peripheral blood were collected from each donor into EDTA-treated Vacutainer tubes. Ficoll-Paque density-gradient centrifugation was used to isolate PBMCs, with at least 6 million per sample. Trizol reagent was used to extract total RNA from the PBMCs, yielding at least 5 micrograms per sample. For every donor, an aliquot of PBMCs went through flow cytometry to measure the percentages of naive CD45RAhigh/CD27high T cells. Its CDR3 holds 15 amino acids, cysteine through phenylalanine. The kept DNA is CDR3 alone, 45 bases in frame from the first base. Deletion took 0 bases off V and 7 bases off J, with a span of 13 bases between the germline ends. Via the germline V gene, CDR1 is MNHEY and CDR2 SVGAGI.

This sample stems from a study of blood T cells in healthy people across ages (dated by TCRdb to between 2014 and 2017). With regard to the full study: In model experiments, roughly one uniquely barcoded TCR beta cDNA molecule per two T cells was captured by template switching. Two additional independent replicas of 1 million unique cDNA reads from the same blood draw were analyzed for two donors (one aged 18 to 30 and one aged 80 or older). Donors were grouped into four age groups: young (average roughly 15 years), middle-aged (about 38), aged (about 60) and long-lived (approximately 75). To avoid experimental bias, donors of different ages were distributed randomly across sequencing lanes. To track age-related changes in TCR beta repertoire diversity, the study relied on deep sequencing normalized with unique cDNA molecular identifiers. Points the paper makes about the study in general: Observed TCR beta diversity per million T cells fell roughly linearly with age, and a significant reduction was already apparent by age around 39. The percentage of naive T cells measured by flow cytometry correlated strongly with observed TCR beta diversity. Compared with the aged group, the long-lived group had more naive CD4+ T cells, fewer expanded clones and increased TCR diversity, a pattern suggesting age selection. The CMV infection status of donors was not known, potentially confounding age-related changes in expanded clonotypes. Total diversity estimates from one million sequenced T cells were considered lower bounds and underestimates. Since profiling was done on bulk unsorted PBMCs, naive and antigen-experienced compartments could not be conclusively compared.

Library construction relied on 5' RACE. The sequencer was an Illumina HiSeq 2500. A second PCR of roughly 7 to 12 cycles was performed with a sample-barcoded 5' primer and a J-beta primer mix. A unique molecular identifier was introduced onto each TCR beta cDNA molecule by a template-switch 5' adaptor carrying 12 random nucleotides. Each sample yielded at least 2.5 million CDR3-containing paired-end reads. All of the RNA was converted into first-strand cDNA using the Mint cDNA synthesis kit, with a TRBC-specific oligonucleotide serving as the primer. After uracil-DNA glycosylase treatment, a first 18-cycle PCR used universal primers M1SS and BC2_uni_R on all cDNA. The paper's data handling went like this. For normalization, 1 million high-quality reads, each with a distinct molecular identifier, were randomly selected from each sample. Instead of being binned into consensus sequences, reads that shared molecular identifiers were thrown out. MiTCR, with a Q25 quality threshold and the strictest error-elimination algorithm, was used for CDR3 identification, clonotype clustering and error correction. A nonparametric unseen species model with Euler transformation was used to estimate a lower bound on total TCR beta diversity. TCRdb ran its own pipeline on the public reads, namely fastp trimming at Q25 and MiXCR clone calling, and kept in-frame beta chains. Each CDR3 protein appears once, grouped with its most common genes and DNA. TCRdb, not the authors, supplied the V and J calls. This sample holds about 1.8 million distinct CDR3 sequences; less than 50% were observed only once. The top ten clonotypes cover over 2% of the sample.

The receptor chain draws on TRBV6-5 and TRBJ2-1; the D gene could be TRBD1 or TRBD2, each one agreeing over 5 bases. The sequencing sample was made of blood. The clonotype was recovered from a woman in her thirties or forties in good health. The CDR3 protein is CASSYSTGTLNEQFF. The DNA is as follows: TGTGCCAGCAGTTACTCCACCGGGACCCTTAATGAGCAGTTCTTC.